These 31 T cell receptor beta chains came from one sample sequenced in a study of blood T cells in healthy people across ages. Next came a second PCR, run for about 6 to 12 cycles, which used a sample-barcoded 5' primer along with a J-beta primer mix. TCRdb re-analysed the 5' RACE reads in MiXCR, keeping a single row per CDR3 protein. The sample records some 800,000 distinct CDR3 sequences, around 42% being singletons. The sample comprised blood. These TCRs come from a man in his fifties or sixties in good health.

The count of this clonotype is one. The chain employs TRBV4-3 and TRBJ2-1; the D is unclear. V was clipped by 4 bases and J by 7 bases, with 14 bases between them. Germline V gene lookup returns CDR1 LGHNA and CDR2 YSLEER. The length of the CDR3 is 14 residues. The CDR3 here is CASSPRALGNEQFF. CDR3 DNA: TGCGCCAGCAGCCCCCGGGCCCTTGGGAATGAGCAGTTCTTC.

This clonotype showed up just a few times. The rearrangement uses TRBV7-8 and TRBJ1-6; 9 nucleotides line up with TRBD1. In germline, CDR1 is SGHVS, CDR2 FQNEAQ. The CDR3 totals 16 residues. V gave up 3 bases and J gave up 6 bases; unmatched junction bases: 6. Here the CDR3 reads CASSFEQGAGNSPLHF. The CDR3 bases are TGTGCCAGCAGCTTCGAACAGGGGGCAGGTAATTCACCCCTCCACTTT.

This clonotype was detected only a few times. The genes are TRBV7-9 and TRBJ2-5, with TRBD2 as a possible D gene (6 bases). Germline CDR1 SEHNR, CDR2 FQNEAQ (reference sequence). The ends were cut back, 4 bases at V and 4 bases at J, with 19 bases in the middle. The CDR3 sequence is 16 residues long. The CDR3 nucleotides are TGTGCCAGCAGCTCTAGGGGAGGCCCCGTTGGAGAGACCCAGTACTTC. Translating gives CASSSRGGPVGETQYF.

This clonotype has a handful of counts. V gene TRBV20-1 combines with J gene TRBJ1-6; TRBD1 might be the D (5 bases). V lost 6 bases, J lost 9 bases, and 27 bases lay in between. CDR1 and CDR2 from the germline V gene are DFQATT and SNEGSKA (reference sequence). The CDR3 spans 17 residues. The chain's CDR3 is CSAREAAQAGGTSPLHF. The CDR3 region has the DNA TGCAGTGCCCGGGAAGCGGCCCAGGCGGGGGGTACTTCACCCCTCCACTTT.

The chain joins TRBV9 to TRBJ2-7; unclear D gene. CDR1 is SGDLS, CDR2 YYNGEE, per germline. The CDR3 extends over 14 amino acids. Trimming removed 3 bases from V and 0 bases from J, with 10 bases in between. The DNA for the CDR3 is TGTGCCAGCAGCGAGTACTGGAACTCCTACGAGCAGTACTTC. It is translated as CASSEYWNSYEQYF.

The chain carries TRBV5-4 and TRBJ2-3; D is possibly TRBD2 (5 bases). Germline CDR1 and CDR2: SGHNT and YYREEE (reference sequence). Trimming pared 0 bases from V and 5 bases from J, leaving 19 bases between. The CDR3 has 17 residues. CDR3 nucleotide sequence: TGTGCCAGCAGCTTGGCGAGTAGCGCGACGGGTGGAGATACGCAGTATTTT. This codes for CASSLASSATGGDTQYF.

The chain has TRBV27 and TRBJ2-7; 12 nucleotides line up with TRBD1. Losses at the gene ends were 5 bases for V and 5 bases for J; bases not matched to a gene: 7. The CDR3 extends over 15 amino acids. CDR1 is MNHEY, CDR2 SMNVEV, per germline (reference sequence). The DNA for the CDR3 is TGTGCCAGCAGTCTCGGGACAGGGGGCGTCGACGAGCAGTACTTC. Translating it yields CASSLGTGGVDEQYF.

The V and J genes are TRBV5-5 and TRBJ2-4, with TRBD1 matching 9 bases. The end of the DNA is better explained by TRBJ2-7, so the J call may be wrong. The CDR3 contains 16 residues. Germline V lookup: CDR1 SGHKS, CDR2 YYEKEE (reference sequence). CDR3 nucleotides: TGTGCCAGCAGCTCGGAACAGGGGGCGCGGGTGTACGAGCAGTACTTC. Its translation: CASSSEQGARVYEQYF.

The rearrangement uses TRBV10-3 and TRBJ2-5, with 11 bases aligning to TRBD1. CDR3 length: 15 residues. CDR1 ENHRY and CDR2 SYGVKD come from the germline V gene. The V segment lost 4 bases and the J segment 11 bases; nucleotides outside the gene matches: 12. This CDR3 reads CAISGRDRGSDEQYF. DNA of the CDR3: TGTGCCATCAGTGGCCGGGACAGGGGGTCGGATGAGCAGTACTTC.

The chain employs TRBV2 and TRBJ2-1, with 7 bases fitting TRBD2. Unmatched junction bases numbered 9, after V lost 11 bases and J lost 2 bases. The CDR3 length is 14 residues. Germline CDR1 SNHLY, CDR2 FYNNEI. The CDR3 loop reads CACNRLAAYNEQFF. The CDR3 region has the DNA TGTGCCTGCAATCGCCTAGCGGCCTACAATGAGCAGTTCTTC.

CDR3 in DNA: TGCAGTGCTAGAGCCCGGGGGGCGGGACCCCGATACAATGAGCAGTTCTTC. It codes for CSARARGAGPRYNEQFF. J is TRBJ2-1 and V is TRBV20-1; TRBD2 is a possible D gene (7 bases). Germline loops: CDR1 DFQATT, CDR2 SNEGSKA (reference sequence). This CDR3 contains 17 residues. V was shortened by 1 base and J by 4 bases, with 20 bases between the two germline ends.

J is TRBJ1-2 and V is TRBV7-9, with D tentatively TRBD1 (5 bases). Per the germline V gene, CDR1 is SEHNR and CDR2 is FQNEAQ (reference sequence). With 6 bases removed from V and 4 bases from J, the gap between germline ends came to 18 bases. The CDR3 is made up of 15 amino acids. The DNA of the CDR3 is TGTGCCAGCAGTTCTCAACGCGGGGCGAGCTATGGCTACACCTTC. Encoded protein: CASSSQRGASYGYTF.

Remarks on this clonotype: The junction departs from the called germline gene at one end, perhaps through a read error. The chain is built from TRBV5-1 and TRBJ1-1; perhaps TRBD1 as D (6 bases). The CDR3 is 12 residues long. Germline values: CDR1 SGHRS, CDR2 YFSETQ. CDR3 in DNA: TGCGCCGGCAGCATAGGACAGTCTGAAGCTTTCTTT. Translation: CAGSIGQSEAFF. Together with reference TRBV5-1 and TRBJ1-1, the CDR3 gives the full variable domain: KAGVTQTPRYLIKTRGQQVTLSCSPISGHRSVSWYQQTPGQGLQFLFEYFSETQRNKGNFPGRFSGRQFSNSRSEMNVSTLELGDSALYLCAGSIGQSEAFFGQGTRLTVV.

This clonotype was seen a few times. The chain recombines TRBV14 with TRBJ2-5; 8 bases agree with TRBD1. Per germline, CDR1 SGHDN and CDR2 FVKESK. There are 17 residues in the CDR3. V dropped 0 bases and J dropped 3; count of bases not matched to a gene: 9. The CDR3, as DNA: TGTGCCAGCAGCCAAGATCAGGCCGGGACAGGAGAAGAGACCCAGTACTTC. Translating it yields CASSQDQAGTGEETQYF.

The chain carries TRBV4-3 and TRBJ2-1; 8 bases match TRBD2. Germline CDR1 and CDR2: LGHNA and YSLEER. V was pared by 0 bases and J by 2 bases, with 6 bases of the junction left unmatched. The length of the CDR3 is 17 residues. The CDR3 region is CASSQDAERGTYNEQFF. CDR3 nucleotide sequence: TGCGCCAGCAGCCAAGACGCAGAGCGGGGGACCTACAATGAGCAGTTCTTC.

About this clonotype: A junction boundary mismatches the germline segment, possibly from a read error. Written as DNA, the CDR3 is TGTGCCTGCAGTGAACGGGCTGCAACTAATGAAAAACTGTTTTTT. This gives the protein CACSERAATNEKLFF. The chain employs TRBV25-1 and TRBJ1-4; D remains unclear. The CDR3 has 15 residues. Germline V gene lookup returns CDR1 MGHDK and CDR2 SYGVNS.

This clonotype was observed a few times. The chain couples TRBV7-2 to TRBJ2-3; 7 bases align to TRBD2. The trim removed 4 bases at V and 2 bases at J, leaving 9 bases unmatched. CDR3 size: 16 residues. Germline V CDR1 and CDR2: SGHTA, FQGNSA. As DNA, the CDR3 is TGTGCCAGCAGCTCCCCCGAGACTAGCCTCACAGATACGCAGTATTTT. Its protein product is CASSSPETSLTDTQYF.

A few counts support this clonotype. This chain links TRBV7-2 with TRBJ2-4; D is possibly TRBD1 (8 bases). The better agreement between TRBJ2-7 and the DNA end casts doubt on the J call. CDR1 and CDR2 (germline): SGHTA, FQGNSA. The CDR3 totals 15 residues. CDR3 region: CASSPRQGRAYEQYF. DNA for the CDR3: TGTGCCAGCAGCCCCCGACAGGGGAGGGCCTACGAGCAGTACTTC.

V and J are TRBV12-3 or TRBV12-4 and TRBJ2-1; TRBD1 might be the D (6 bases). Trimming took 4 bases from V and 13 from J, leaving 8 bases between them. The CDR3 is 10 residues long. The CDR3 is CASSSGAQFF. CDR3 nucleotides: TGTGCCAGCAGTTCAGGGGCCCAGTTCTTC.

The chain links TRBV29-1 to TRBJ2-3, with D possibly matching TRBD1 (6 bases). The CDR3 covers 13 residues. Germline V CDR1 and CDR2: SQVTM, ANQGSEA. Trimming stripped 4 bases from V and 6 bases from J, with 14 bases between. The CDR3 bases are TGCAGCGTTGTTGGGACAATCGCTGATACGCAGTATTTT. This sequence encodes CSVVGTIADTQYF.

The chain's CDR3 is CASSLGQGITGELFF. CDR3 coding DNA: TGTGCCAGCAGCTTAGGTCAGGGAATCACCGGGGAGCTGTTTTTT. The rearrangement joins TRBV7-3 to TRBJ2-2; D is perhaps TRBD1 (5 bases). The CDR3 totals 15 residues. V lost 2 bases and J lost 4, with 11 bases in between. CDR1 is SGHTA, CDR2 FQGTGA, per germline.

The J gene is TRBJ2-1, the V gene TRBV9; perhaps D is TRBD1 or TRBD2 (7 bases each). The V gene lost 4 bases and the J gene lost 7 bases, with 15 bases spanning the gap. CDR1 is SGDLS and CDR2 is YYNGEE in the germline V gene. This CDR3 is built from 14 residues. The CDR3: CASSQGGEGNEQFF. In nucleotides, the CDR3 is TGTGCCAGCAGCCAGGGGGGGGAGGGGAATGAGCAGTTCTTC. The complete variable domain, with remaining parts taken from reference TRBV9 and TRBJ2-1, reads DSGVTQTPKHLITATGQRVTLRCSPRSGDLSVYWYQQSLDQGLQFLIQYYNGEERAKGNILERFSAQQFPDLHSELNLSSLELGDSALYFCASSQGGEGNEQFFGPGTRLTVL.

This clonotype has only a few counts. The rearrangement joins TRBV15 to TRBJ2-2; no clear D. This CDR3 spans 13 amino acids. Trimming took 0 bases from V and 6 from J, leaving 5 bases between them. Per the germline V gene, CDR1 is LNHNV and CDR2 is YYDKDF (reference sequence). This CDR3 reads CATSRDQPGELFF. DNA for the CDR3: TGTGCCACCAGCAGAGATCAGCCCGGGGAGCTGTTTTTT.

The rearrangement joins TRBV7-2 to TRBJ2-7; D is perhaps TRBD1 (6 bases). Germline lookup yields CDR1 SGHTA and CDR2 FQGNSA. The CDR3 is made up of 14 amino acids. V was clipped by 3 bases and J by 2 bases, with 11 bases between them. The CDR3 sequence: CASSFDWTAYEQYF. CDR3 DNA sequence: TGTGCCAGCAGCTTCGACTGGACAGCCTACGAGCAGTACTTC.

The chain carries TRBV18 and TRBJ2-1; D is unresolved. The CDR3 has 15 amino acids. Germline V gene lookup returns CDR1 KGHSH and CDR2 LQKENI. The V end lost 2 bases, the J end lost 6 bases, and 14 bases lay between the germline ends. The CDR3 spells CASSPFKGPGNEQFF. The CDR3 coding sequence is TGTGCCAGCTCACCATTCAAGGGTCCGGGCAATGAGCAGTTCTTC.

This chain's CDR3 is CASTLGQDRYEQYF. The CDR3 nucleotides read TGTGCCAGCACCCTGGGGCAGGATCGCTACGAGCAGTACTTC. This chain connects TRBV12-3 or TRBV12-4 to TRBJ2-4; D is perhaps TRBD1 (5 bases). The J call is doubtful: the DNA matches TRBJ2-7 better. This CDR3 is built from 14 residues.

CDR3 region: CASSSGHGLGEQYF. For the CDR3, the DNA is TGTGCCAGCAGCTCCGGACATGGCCTGGGCGAGCAGTACTTC. The V gene is TRBV7-2, the J gene TRBJ2-7, with a possible D match to TRBD1 (5 bases). The germline V gene has CDR1 SGHTA and CDR2 FQGNSA. This CDR3 region has 14 residues. The germline V and J ends were trimmed by 4 bases and 6 bases, with 16 bases remaining between them.

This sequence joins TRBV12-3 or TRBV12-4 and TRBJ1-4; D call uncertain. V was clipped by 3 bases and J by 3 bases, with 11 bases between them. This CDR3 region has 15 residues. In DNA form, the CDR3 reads TGTGCCAGCAGTTTCGCTGGAACGGCTAATGAAAAACTGTTTTTT. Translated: CASSFAGTANEKLFF.

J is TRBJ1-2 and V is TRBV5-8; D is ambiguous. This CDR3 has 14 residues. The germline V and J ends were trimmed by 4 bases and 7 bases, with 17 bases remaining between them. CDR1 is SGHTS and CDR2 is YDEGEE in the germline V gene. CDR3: CASSVEDTTGGYTF. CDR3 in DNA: TGTGCCAGCAGCGTGGAAGATACAACTGGTGGCTACACCTTC.

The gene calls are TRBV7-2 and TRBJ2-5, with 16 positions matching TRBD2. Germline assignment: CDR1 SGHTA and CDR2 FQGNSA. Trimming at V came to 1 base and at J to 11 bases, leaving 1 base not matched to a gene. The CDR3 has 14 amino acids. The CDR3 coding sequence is TGTGCCAGCAGCTTAGAGGGACTAGCGGGGGGGCAGTACTTC. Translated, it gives CASSLEGLAGGQYF.

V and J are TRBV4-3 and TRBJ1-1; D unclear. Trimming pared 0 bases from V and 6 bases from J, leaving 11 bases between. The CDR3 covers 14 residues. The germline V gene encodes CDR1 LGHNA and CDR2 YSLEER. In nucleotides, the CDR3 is TGCGCCAGCAGCCAAGATCTTTATGTCCCTGAAGCTTTCTTT. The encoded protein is CASSQDLYVPEAFF.